This entry lists 26 T cell receptor beta chains sequenced from one sample in a study of T cell responses to AZD1222 COVID-19 vaccine. Some clones are missing from TCRdb's copy, which holds only in-frame ones; the method was immunoSEQ multiplex PCR. This table has roughly 100,000 clones, roughly nine tenths appearing once. The material was peripheral blood, obtained on day 0 of AZD1222 vaccination. The receptors derive from an adult in good health.

This chain connects TRBV29-1 to TRBJ2-5, with D tentatively TRBD2 (6 bases). The CDR3 has 13 residues. The V gene lost 0 bases and the J gene lost 7 bases, with 12 bases spanning the gap. Germline lookup yields CDR1 SQVTM and CDR2 ANQGSEA. The CDR3 DNA reads as TGCAGCGTTGAAGATAGTGGGGGAGGGACCCAGTACTTC. It yields the protein CSVEDSGGGTQYF.

This chain links TRBV18 with TRBJ1-1; D is possibly TRBD1 (5 bases). Germline CDR1 is KGHSH and CDR2 is LQKENI. The V end was cut by 0 bases, the J end by 2 bases, with 10 bases between. The CDR3 is 15 residues long. CDR3 amino acids: CASSPPDNLNTEAFF. The CDR3 DNA sequence: TGTGCCAGCTCACCACCGGACAACCTAAACACTGAAGCTTTCTTT.

This chain uses TRBV18 with TRBJ2-7, with D tentatively TRBD1 (5 bases). V was shortened by 4 bases and J by 2 bases, with 12 bases between the two germline ends. The germline V gene encodes CDR1 KGHSH and CDR2 LQKENI. The CDR3 consists of 14 residues. CDR3 loop: CASSLTTVTYEQYF. The CDR3 DNA follows: TGTGCCAGCTCACTGACGACAGTAACCTACGAGCAGTACTTC.

The chain carries TRBV5-1 and TRBJ1-1, with unresolved D. Germline CDR1 reads SGHRS; CDR2 reads YFSETQ. The CDR3 runs to 14 residues. Trimming removed 1 base from V and 0 bases from J, with 7 bases in between. CDR3 residues: CASSLQLMNTEAFF. DNA of the CDR3: TGCGCCAGCAGCTTGCAACTGATGAACACTGAAGCTTTCTTT.

The chain links TRBV7-2 to TRBJ2-3, with a tentative D call TRBD1 (6 bases). Trimming removed 6 bases from V and 1 base from J, with 11 bases in between. The V gene's germline CDR1 is SGHTA and CDR2 FQGNSA. There are 14 residues in the CDR3. CDR3: CASRGNRGTDTQYF. The CDR3 nucleotides read TGTGCCAGCAGGGGGAACAGGGGCACAGATACGCAGTATTTT.

The V call is TRBV2, the J call TRBJ2-3; D uncertain. From germline, CDR1 is SNHLY and CDR2 FYNNEI. There are 9 residues in the CDR3. V was trimmed by 8 bases and J by 7 bases, leaving 4 bases between them. CDR3: CASGNTQYF. The CDR3 DNA is TGTGCCAGCGGAAATACGCAGTATTTT.

This chain links TRBV12-3 or TRBV12-4 with TRBJ1-1; D gene unclear. The CDR3 has 13 residues. Trimming left V 8 bases short and J 10 bases short, with 20 bases between. The CDR3 coding sequence is TGTGCCAGCGGAGGTCACGCGGGCCTGGGAGCTTTCTTT. This translates into CASGGHAGLGAFF.

The V gene is TRBV19, the J gene TRBJ2-7; D is possibly TRBD1 (5 bases). Germline CDR1 is LNHDA and CDR2 is SQIVND (reference sequence). The germline V and J ends were trimmed by 5 bases and 7 bases, with 21 bases remaining between them. The CDR3 runs 15 residues. The DNA of the CDR3 is TGTGCCAGTAGTCAAACCATGAGCAGGGTCGGGGAGCAGTACTTC. It is translated as CASSQTMSRVGEQYF.

This chain links TRBV6-5 with TRBJ2-2; D perhaps matches TRBD1 (5 bases). The CDR3 loop spans 14 amino acids. V lost 8 bases and J 7 bases, leaving 17 bases between the germline ends. The germline gives CDR1 MNHEY, CDR2 SVGAGI. The chain's CDR3 is CASLLTEGVGELFF. CDR3 coding DNA: TGTGCCAGCTTGTTAACTGAAGGGGTCGGGGAGCTGTTTTTT.

The chain is built from TRBV27 and TRBJ2-1, with D perhaps matching TRBD1 or TRBD2 (5 bases each). This CDR3 spans 14 amino acids. The V and J ends lost 5 bases and 10 bases respectively, with 18 bases between them. CDR1 is MNHEY, CDR2 SMNVEV, per germline (reference sequence). The CDR3 reads CASSPGPKFNEQFF. CDR3 bases: TGTGCCAGCAGTCCGGGACCAAAGTTCAACGAGCAGTTCTTC.

The chain uses TRBV7-2 and TRBJ2-2, with 8 positions matching TRBD2. From germline, CDR1 is SGHTA and CDR2 FQGNSA. The CDR3 contains 15 residues. The ends lost 1 base at V and 6 bases at J; junction bases unmatched: 4. CDR3 region: CASSLVIAGSGELFF. The CDR3 region has the DNA TGTGCCAGCAGCTTAGTGATAGCGGGGTCCGGGGAGCTGTTTTTT.

V and J are TRBV30 and TRBJ2-7; possible D gene TRBD2, 5 bases. The germline V gene has CDR1 GTSNPN and CDR2 SVGIG (reference sequence). Trimming removed 3 bases at V and 0 bases at J, with 12 bases between. The CDR3 length is 14 residues. The CDR3, as DNA: TGTGCCTGGAGGAGGTTGGGGAGCTCCTACGAGCAGTACTTC. As protein: CAWRRLGSSYEQYF.

This clone has just one count. The chain couples TRBV4-2 to TRBJ1-1; D not certain. This CDR3 comprises 13 residues. The germline gives CDR1 LGHNA, CDR2 YNFKEQ. V was shortened by 6 bases and J by 1 base, with 9 bases between the two germline ends. CDR3 sequence: CASSRRTNTEAFF. The CDR3 nucleotides read TGTGCCAGCAGTCGACGGACGAACACTGAAGCTTTCTTT.

The genes are TRBV6-5 and TRBJ1-1, with D perhaps matching TRBD1 (5 bases). CDR3 size: 14 residues. V dropped 7 bases and J dropped 0 bases, with 12 bases sitting between them. Germline V gene sequence: CDR1 MNHEY, CDR2 SVGAGI. The CDR3 DNA follows: TGTGCCAGCACCCTGTCGACAGTGAACACTGAAGCTTTCTTT. It codes for CASTLSTVNTEAFF.

The V gene is TRBV19, the J gene TRBJ2-3, with TRBD2 matching over 9 bases. Per germline, CDR1 LNHDA and CDR2 SQIVND (reference sequence). The CDR3 is 16 amino acids. With V trimmed by 2 bases and J by 2 bases, 5 bases remained unmatched. Written as DNA, the CDR3 is TGTGCCAGTAGTATAAGGGCTAGCGGGGCCACAGATACGCAGTATTTT. This translates into CASSIRASGATDTQYF.

This chain uses TRBV5-5 with TRBJ2-1, with a tentative D call TRBD1 (6 bases). Germline CDR1 is SGHKS and CDR2 is YYEKEE (reference sequence). The germline V and J ends were trimmed by 0 bases and 5 bases, with 6 bases remaining between them. The CDR3 contains 13 residues. The CDR3 DNA is TGTGCCAGCAGCTTGGCAGGGGACAATGAGCAGTTCTTC. This sequence encodes CASSLAGDNEQFF.

This clone appeared a single time. The CDR3 coding sequence is TGCGCCAGCAGCCAAGAAGTGGGGGACGAGCAGTACTTC. Its translation is CASSQEVGDEQYF. The chain uses TRBV4-1 and TRBJ2-7; D may be TRBD1 or TRBD2 (5 bases each). V lost 0 bases, J lost 5 bases, and 8 bases lay in between. The germline gives CDR1 MGHRA, CDR2 YSYEKL. This CDR3 has 13 residues.

This clone is a singleton in its sample. This chain connects TRBV18 to TRBJ1-1; D gene unclear. The length of the CDR3 is 14 residues. The V gene lost 1 base and the J gene lost 3 bases, with 9 bases spanning the gap. Germline values: CDR1 KGHSH, CDR2 LQKENI. This chain's CDR3 is CASSPQGTDTEAFF. As DNA, the CDR3 is TGTGCCAGCTCACCACAGGGTACGGACACTGAAGCTTTCTTT.

The chain employs TRBV6-6 and TRBJ1-3; D is uncertain. This CDR3 region has 14 residues. The V end lost 6 bases, the J end lost 3 bases, and 12 bases lay between the germline ends. Germline values: CDR1 MNHNY, CDR2 SVGAGI (reference sequence). The CDR3 coding sequence is TGTGCCAGCAGGCCAGAGGGATTTGGAAACACCATATATTTT. Translating it yields CASRPEGFGNTIYF.

The chain carries TRBV5-1 and TRBJ2-3; 11 bases are shared with TRBD2. Germline CDR1 and CDR2: SGHRS and YFSETQ. The trim removed 0 bases at V and 6 bases at J, leaving 3 bases unmatched. The CDR3 contains 15 residues. CDR3 sequence (DNA): TGCGCCAGCAGCTTGGAGGCTAGCGGGGGGGATACGCAGTATTTT. It yields the protein CASSLEASGGDTQYF.

The V gene is TRBV7-2, the J gene TRBJ2-1; 8 nucleotides match TRBD2. The germline CDR1 and CDR2 sequences are SGHTA and FQGNSA. Germline trimming cut 5 bases from V and 4 bases from J; bases unmatched to any gene: 10. The CDR3 spans 16 residues. Here the CDR3 reads CASSPRTSLLYNEQFF. The DNA of the CDR3 is TGTGCCAGCAGCCCTCGGACTAGCCTTTTGTACAATGAGCAGTTCTTC. Supplemented by reference TRBV7-2 and TRBJ2-1, the full variable domain reads GAGVSQSPSNKVTEKGKDVELRCDPISGHTALYWYRQSLGQGLEFLIYFQGNSAPDKSGLPSDRFSAERTGGSVSTLTIQRTQQEDSAVYLCASSPRTSLLYNEQFFGPGTRLTVL.

The V call is TRBV7-3, the J call TRBJ2-7; 12 positions match TRBD2. V trimming: 5 bases; J trimming: 2 bases; junction bases outside the gene matches: 13. This CDR3 contains 18 residues. The germline V gene encodes CDR1 SGHTA and CDR2 FQGTGA. The CDR3 sequence is CASSPTAASGGVPYEQYF. CDR3 sequence (DNA): TGTGCCAGCAGCCCAACGGCGGCTAGCGGGGGGGTCCCCTACGAGCAGTACTTC.

The chain carries TRBV7-9 and TRBJ1-1; weak D call: TRBD1 (6 bases). CDR1 SEHNR and CDR2 FQNEAQ come from the germline V gene (reference sequence). The V end was cut by 4 bases, the J end by 6 bases, with 15 bases between. The CDR3 consists of 14 residues. DNA of the CDR3: TGTGCCAGCAGCTCGTACCCCGGGACATCTGAAGCTTTCTTT. It encodes CASSSYPGTSEAFF.

V gene TRBV7-9 combines with J gene TRBJ1-4; D remains unclear. The V gene's germline CDR1 is SEHNR and CDR2 FQNEAQ (reference sequence). The CDR3 contains 14 residues. Trimming pared 5 bases from V and 5 bases from J, leaving 12 bases between. Here the CDR3 reads CASSLGGNNEKLFF. The CDR3 DNA reads as TGTGCCAGCAGCCTGGGAGGGAACAATGAAAAACTGTTTTTT.

This chain links TRBV28 with TRBJ1-5; 7 nucleotides align to TRBD1. Trimming cost V 6 bases and J 4 bases; bases outside gene matches: 6. This CDR3 spans 14 amino acids. Germline CDR1 MDHEN, CDR2 SYDVKM. Written as DNA, the CDR3 is TGTGCCAGCAGCTCCTACAGGGGTAATCAGCCCCAGCATTTT. Its translation is CASSSYRGNQPQHF.

The chain is built from TRBV6-6 and TRBJ2-3, with D possibly being TRBD2 (7 bases). With 3 bases removed from V and 4 bases from J, the gap between germline ends came to 17 bases. The CDR3 totals 16 residues. Germline V CDR1 and CDR2: MNHNY, SVGAGI (reference sequence). CDR3 DNA: TGTGCCAGCAGTTATTCTCCAGGCGGGGGCCCAGATACGCAGTATTTT. Protein: CASSYSPGGGPDTQYF.